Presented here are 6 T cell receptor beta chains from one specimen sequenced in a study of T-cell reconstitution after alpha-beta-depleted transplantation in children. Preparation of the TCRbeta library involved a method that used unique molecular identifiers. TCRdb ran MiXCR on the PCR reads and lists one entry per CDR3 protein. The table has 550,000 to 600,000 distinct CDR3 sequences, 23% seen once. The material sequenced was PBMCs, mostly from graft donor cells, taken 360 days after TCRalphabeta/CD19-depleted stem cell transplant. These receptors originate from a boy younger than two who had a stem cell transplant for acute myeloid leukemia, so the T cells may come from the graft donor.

DNA for the CDR3: TGTGCCACCAGTGTACCACTAGCGGGGAACAATGAGCAGTTCTTC. The encoded protein is CATSVPLAGNNEQFF. The chain recombines TRBV24-1 with TRBJ2-1, with 10 bases that match TRBD2. In germline, CDR1 is KGHDR, CDR2 SFDVKD. The CDR3 has 15 amino acids. V lost 5 bases and J lost 5; bases outside the gene matches: 5.

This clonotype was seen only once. This chain's CDR3 is CATSDLGHPGNNEQFF. Here the CDR3 DNA reads TGTGCCACCAGTGATTTGGGCCACCCGGGGAACAATGAGCAGTTCTTC. The V and J genes are TRBV24-1 and TRBJ2-1, with D perhaps TRBD2 (5 bases). Per the germline V gene, CDR1 is KGHDR and CDR2 is SFDVKD. V lost 0 bases and J 5 bases, leaving 13 bases between the germline ends. The CDR3 sequence is 16 residues long.

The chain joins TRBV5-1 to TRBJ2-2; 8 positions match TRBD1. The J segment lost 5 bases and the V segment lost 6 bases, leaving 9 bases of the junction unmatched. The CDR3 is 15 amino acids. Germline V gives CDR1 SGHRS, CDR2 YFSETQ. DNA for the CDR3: TGCGCCAGCACCCTGCAGGGGGCAGGTACCGGGGAGCTGTTTTTT. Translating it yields CASTLQGAGTGELFF.

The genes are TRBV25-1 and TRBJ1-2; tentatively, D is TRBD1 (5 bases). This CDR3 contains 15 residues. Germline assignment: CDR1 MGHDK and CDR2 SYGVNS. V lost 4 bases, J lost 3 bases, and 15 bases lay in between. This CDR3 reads CASSVTTDSYYGYTF. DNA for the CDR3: TGTGCCAGCAGTGTTACGACAGACTCATACTATGGCTACACCTTC.

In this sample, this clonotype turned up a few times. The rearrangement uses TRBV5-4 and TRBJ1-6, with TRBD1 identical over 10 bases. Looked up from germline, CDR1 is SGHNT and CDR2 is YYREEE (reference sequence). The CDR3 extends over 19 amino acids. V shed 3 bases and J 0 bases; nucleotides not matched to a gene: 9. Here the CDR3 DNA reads TGTGCCAGCAGCTCCCGGGACAGGGGATTAAGCTCCTATAATTCACCCCTCCACTTT. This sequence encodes CASSSRDRGLSSYNSPLHF.

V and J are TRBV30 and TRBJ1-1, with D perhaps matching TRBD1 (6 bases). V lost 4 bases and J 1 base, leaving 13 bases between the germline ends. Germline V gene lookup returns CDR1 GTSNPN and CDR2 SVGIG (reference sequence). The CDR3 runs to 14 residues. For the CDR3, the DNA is TGTGCCTGGAAATCGACAGGAGCGAACACTGAAGCTTTCTTT. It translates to CAWKSTGANTEAFF.